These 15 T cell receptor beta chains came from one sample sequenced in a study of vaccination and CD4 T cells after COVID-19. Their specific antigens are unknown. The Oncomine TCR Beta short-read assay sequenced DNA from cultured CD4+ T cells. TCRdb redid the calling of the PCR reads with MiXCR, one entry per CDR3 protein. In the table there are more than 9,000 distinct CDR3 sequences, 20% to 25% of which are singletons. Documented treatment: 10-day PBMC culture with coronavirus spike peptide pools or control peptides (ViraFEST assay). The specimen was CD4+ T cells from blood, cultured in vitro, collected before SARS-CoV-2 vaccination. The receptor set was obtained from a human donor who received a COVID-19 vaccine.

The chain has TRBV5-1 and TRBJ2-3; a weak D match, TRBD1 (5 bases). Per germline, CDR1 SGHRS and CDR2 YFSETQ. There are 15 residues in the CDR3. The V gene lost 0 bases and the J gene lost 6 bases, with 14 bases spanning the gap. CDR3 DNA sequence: TGCGCCAGCAGCTTGGCCCGCGGAGCAGGGGATACGCAGTATTTT. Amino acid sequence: CASSLARGAGDTQYF.

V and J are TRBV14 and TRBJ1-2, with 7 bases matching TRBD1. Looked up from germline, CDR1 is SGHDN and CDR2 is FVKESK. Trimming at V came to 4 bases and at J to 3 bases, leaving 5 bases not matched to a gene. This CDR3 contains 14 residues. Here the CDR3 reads CASSRNRGDYGYTF. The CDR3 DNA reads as TGTGCCAGCAGCCGAAACAGGGGAGACTATGGCTACACCTTC.

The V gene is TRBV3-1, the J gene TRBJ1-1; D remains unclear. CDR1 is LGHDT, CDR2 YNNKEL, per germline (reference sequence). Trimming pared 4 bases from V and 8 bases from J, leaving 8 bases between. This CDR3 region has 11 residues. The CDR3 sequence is CASSLTDEAFF. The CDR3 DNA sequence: TGTGCCAGCAGCCTGACCGACGAAGCTTTCTTT. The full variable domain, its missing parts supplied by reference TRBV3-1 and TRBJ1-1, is DTAVSQTPKYLVTQMGNDKSIKCEQNLGHDTMYWYKQDSKKFLKIMFSYNNKELIINETVPNRFSPKSPDKAHLNLHINSLELGDSAVYFCASSLTDEAFFGQGTRLTVV.

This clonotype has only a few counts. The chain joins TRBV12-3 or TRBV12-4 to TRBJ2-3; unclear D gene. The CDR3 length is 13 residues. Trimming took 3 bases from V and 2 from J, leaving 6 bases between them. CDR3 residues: CASSLEVTDTQYF. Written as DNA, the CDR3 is TGTGCCAGCAGTTTGGAAGTCACAGATACGCAGTATTTT.

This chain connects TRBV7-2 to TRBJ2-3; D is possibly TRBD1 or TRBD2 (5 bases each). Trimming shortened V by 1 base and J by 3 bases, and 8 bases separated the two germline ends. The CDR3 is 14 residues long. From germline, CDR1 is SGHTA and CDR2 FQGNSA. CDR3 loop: CASSLGWGTDTQYF. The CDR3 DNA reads TGTGCCAGCAGCTTAGGTTGGGGGACAGATACGCAGTATTTT.

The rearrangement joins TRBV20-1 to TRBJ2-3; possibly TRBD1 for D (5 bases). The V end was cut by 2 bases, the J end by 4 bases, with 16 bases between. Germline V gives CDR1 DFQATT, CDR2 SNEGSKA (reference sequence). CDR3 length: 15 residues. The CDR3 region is CSARRDSLRADTQYF. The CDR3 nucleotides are TGCAGTGCTAGACGCGACAGCCTTCGGGCAGATACGCAGTATTTT.

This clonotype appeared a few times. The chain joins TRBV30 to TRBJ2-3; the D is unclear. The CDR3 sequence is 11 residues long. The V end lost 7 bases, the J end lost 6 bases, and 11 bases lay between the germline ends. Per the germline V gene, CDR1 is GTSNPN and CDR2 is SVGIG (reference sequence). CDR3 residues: CASLTPDTQYF. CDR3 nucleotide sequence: TGTGCCTCCCTAACCCCGGATACGCAGTATTTT.

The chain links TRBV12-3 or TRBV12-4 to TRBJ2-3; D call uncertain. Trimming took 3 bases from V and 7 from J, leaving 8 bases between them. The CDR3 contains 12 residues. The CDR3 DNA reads TGTGCCAGCAGTTTTGAAGGGTATACGCAGTATTTT. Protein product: CASSFEGYTQYF.

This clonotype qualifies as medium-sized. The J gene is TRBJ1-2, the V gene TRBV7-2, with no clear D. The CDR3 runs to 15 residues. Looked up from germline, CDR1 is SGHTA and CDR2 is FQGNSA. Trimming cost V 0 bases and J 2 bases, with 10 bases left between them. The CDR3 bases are TGTGCCAGCAGCTTAGCGCCGGGGTCGAACTATGGCTACACCTTC. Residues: CASSLAPGSNYGYTF.

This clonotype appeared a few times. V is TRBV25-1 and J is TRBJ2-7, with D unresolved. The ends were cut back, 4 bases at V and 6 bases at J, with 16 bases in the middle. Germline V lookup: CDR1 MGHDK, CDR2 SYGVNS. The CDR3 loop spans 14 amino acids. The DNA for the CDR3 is TGTGCCAGCAGTGGCCCGCCCCGATTCGGCGAGCAGTACTTC. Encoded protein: CASSGPPRFGEQYF.

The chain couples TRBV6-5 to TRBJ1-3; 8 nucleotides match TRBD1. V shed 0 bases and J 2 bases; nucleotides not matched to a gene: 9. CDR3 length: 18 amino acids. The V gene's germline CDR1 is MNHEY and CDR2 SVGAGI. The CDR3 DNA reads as TGTGCCAGCAGTTACTCGATCGGACAGGGCATCCCTGGAAACACCATATATTTT. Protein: CASSYSIGQGIPGNTIYF.

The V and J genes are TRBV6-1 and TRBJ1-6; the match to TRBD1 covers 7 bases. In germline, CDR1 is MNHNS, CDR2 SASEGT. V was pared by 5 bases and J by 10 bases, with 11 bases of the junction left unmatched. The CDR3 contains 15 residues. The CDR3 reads CASSPSGTVKSPLHF. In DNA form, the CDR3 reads TGTGCCAGCAGTCCCTCCGGGACAGTGAAATCACCCCTCCACTTT.

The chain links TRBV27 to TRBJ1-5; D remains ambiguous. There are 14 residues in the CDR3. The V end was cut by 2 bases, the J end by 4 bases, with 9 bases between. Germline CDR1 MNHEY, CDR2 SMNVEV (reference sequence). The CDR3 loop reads CASSLRVSNQPQHF. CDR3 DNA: TGTGCCAGCAGTTTAAGGGTCTCAAATCAGCCCCAGCATTTT.

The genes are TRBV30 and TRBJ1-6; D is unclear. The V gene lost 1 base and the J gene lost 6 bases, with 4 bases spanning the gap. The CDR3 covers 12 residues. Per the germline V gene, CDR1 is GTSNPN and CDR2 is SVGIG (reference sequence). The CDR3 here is CAWSGVNSPLHF. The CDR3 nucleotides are TGTGCCTGGAGTGGAGTTAATTCACCCCTCCACTTT.

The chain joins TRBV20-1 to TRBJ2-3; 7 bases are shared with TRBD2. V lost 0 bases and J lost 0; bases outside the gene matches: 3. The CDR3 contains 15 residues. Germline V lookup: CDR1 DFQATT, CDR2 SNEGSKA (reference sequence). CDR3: CSARERGFSTDTQYF. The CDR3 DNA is TGCAGTGCTAGAGAGCGGGGGTTCAGCACAGATACGCAGTATTTT.